What follows are 24 T cell receptor beta chains derived from one specimen sequenced in a study of CD8+ T cells in alopecia areata. Regarding treatment: oral pan-JAK inhibitor, 5-10 mg twice daily. Extracted RNA was reverse transcribed into cDNA, the sequencing template. This table comes from immunoSEQ multiplex PCR, and its TCRdb copy is limited to in-frame clones, with some not included. The sample has 150,000 to 200,000 clones, around 60% seen once. The sample here was CD4+ T cells sorted from blood, taken at week 24, from a patient treated with tofacitinib. These receptors came from a human donor with alopecia areata.

This clone was seen only a few times. The rearrangement links TRBV9 to TRBJ1-2, with no clear D. The CDR3 is made up of 15 amino acids. The V end lost 0 bases, the J end lost 1 base, and 10 bases lay between the germline ends. CDR1 is SGDLS, CDR2 YYNGEE, per germline. The CDR3 region has the DNA TGTGCCAGCAGCGTAGCTAGTAACATTAACTATGGCTACACCTTC. This translates into CASSVASNINYGYTF.

There are a few counts of this clone. The V gene is TRBV6-5, the J gene TRBJ1-6, with no clear D. The CDR3 loop spans 15 amino acids. Germline loops: CDR1 MNHEY, CDR2 SVGAGI. With 0 bases removed from V and 8 bases from J, the gap between germline ends came to 11 bases. The CDR3 is CASSYSAGIDSPLHF. The CDR3, as DNA: TGTGCCAGCAGTTACTCGGCGGGAATTGATTCACCCCTCCACTTT.

The V gene is TRBV11-3, the J gene TRBJ2-7; 8 bases are a match to TRBD1. This CDR3 comprises 15 residues. Germline loops: CDR1 SGHNT, CDR2 YENEEA. Trimming took 8 bases from V and 0 from J; bases not matched to a gene: 9. The CDR3 here is CASGRGTGYSYEQYF. DNA of the CDR3: TGTGCCAGCGGCCGGGGGACAGGATACTCCTACGAGCAGTACTTC.

The gene calls are TRBV5-6 and TRBJ2-5, with 9 bases matching TRBD1. CDR1 is SGHDT, CDR2 YYEEEE, per germline. The ends lost 4 bases at V and 5 bases at J; junction bases unmatched: 3. The CDR3 runs to 13 residues. The DNA for the CDR3 is TGTGCCAGCAGCAACAGGGGGCGGGAGACCCAGTACTTC. It is translated as CASSNRGRETQYF.

The chain links TRBV6-1 to TRBJ1-2; TRBD1 matches at 10 bases. With 10 bases clipped from V and 5 bases from J, the junction kept 10 bases outside the gene matches. CDR3 length equals 14 residues. Germline lookup yields CDR1 MNHNS and CDR2 SASEGT. CDR3 DNA sequence: TGTGCCACCGCAGCCGGGACAGGGGTATATGGCTACACCTTC. Translated, it gives CATAAGTGVYGYTF.

CDR3 sequence: CASSLSGRNSPLHF. The CDR3 DNA reads TGTGCCAGCAGCCTTTCCGGCAGGAATTCACCCCTCCACTTT. The chain is built from TRBV7-9 and TRBJ1-6; unclear D gene. V lost 5 bases, J lost 7 bases, and 12 bases lay in between. Germline V gene data show CDR1 as SEHNR and CDR2 as FQNEAQ (reference sequence). There are 14 residues in the CDR3.

This CDR3 reads CASSLGDRRDQPQHF. DNA for the CDR3: TGTGCCAGCAGCTTGGGAGACCGTAGGGATCAGCCCCAGCATTTT. The J gene is TRBJ1-5, the V gene TRBV5-5; D gene ambiguous. The CDR3 runs 15 residues. V lost 0 bases and J 5 bases, leaving 12 bases between the germline ends. Germline V gives CDR1 SGHKS, CDR2 YYEKEE (reference sequence).

CDR3 nucleotide sequence: TGTGCCAGCAGTTTATCCCAGGGACGGGTTGGCTACACCTTC. Translation gives CASSLSQGRVGYTF. The genes are TRBV27 and TRBJ1-2, with a possible D match to TRBD1 (5 bases). The CDR3 loop spans 14 amino acids. Germline V gene lookup returns CDR1 MNHEY and CDR2 SMNVEV (reference sequence). The V gene lost 0 bases and the J gene lost 7 bases, with 12 bases spanning the gap.

The table lists this clone with a few counts. The chain employs TRBV7-8 and TRBJ1-2; D may be TRBD1 (5 bases). CDR3 size: 11 residues. V lost 1 base to trimming and J lost 11 bases, with 8 bases between them. The germline CDR1 and CDR2 sequences are SGHVS and FQNEAQ. Here the CDR3 DNA reads TGTGCCAGCAGCTTAGGGCGGGGGTACACCTTC. It codes for CASSLGRGYTF.

This clone was counted only a few times. The rearrangement links TRBV7-9 to TRBJ2-1, with TRBD1 identical over 10 bases. V lost 5 bases, J lost 2 bases, and 9 bases stayed unmatched. There are 17 residues in the CDR3. The germline CDR1 and CDR2 sequences are SEHNR and FQNEAQ (reference sequence). The CDR3 loop reads CASSPRVGQGAYNEQFF. In nucleotides, the CDR3 is TGTGCCAGCAGCCCTAGAGTTGGACAGGGGGCCTACAATGAGCAGTTCTTC.

V is TRBV4-2 and J is TRBJ2-3; a weak D match, TRBD2 (7 bases). The CDR3 loop spans 15 amino acids. V was shortened by 1 base and J by 4 bases, with 12 bases between the two germline ends. The germline V gene has CDR1 LGHNA and CDR2 YNFKEQ. CDR3 protein: CASSQAGGSPDTQYF. CDR3 sequence (DNA): TGTGCCAGCAGCCAAGCGGGGGGCAGTCCAGATACGCAGTATTTT.

On this clone itself: Other DNA sequences in the sample encode the same CDR3. This chain connects TRBV20-1 to TRBJ2-5; no reliable D call. Germline V gives CDR1 DFQATT, CDR2 SNEGSKA (reference sequence). The CDR3 runs to 10 residues. The V end was cut by 3 bases, the J end by 5 bases, with 4 bases between. Written as DNA, the CDR3 is TGCAGTGCTAGGGGGGAGACCCAGTACTTC. It encodes CSARGETQYF.

Details on this clone: One end of the junction is discordant with germline, which a read error may explain. The J gene is TRBJ1-5, the V gene TRBV7-7; 7 bases fit TRBD1. CDR1 and CDR2 (germline): SSHAT, FNYEAQ (reference sequence). There are 21 residues in the CDR3. The DNA of the CDR3 is TGTGCTAGCAGCCCCTTGCCGGCCTCGCCAGGGGGACACTATAGCAATCAGCCCCAGCATTTT. Translated: CASSPLPASPGGHYSNQPQHF.

This clone was observed a few times. This chain joins TRBV23-1 and TRBJ2-5, with D tentatively TRBD2 (5 bases). TRBV23-1 is reported as an ORF; its role is uncertain. The CDR3 is made up of 15 amino acids. V lost 7 bases, J lost 4 bases, and 19 bases lay in between. Here the CDR3 DNA reads TGCGCCAGCACCTACCGGGATCCTAGGCGAGAGACCCAGTACTTC. Protein: CASTYRDPRRETQYF.

The V gene is TRBV25-1, the J gene TRBJ2-7; D is ambiguous. In germline, CDR1 is MGHDK, CDR2 SYGVNS. The V end lost 3 bases, the J end lost 5 bases, and 5 bases lay between the germline ends. This CDR3 is 11 amino acids long. This chain's CDR3 is CASSDYHEQYF. CDR3 sequence (DNA): TGTGCCAGCAGTGACTACCACGAGCAGTACTTC.

J is TRBJ2-7 and V is TRBV29-1, with 8 bases aligning to TRBD1. Germline CDR1 SQVTM, CDR2 ANQGSEA. CDR3 length: 13 amino acids. V trimming: 4 bases; J trimming: 7 bases; junction bases outside the gene matches: 9. Here the CDR3 reads CSVGGRGLGEQYF. The CDR3 bases are TGCAGCGTTGGCGGCAGGGGGCTGGGGGAGCAGTACTTC.

This clone was detected only once. The gene calls are TRBV30 and TRBJ1-6, with 7 bases fitting TRBD1. This CDR3 region has 14 residues. Germline assignment: CDR1 GTSNPN and CDR2 SVGIG (reference sequence). The CDR3 spells CACQGDTGYSPLHF. DNA for the CDR3: TGTGCTTGCCAGGGGGACACGGGCTATTCACCCCTCCACTTT. Full variable domain (outside the CDR3, taken from reference TRBV30 and TRBJ1-6): SQTIHQWPATLVQPVGSPLSLECTVEGTSNPNLYWYRQAAGRGLQLLFYSVGIGQISSEVPQNLSASRPQDRQFILSSKKLLLSDSGFYLCACQGDTGYSPLHFGNGTRLTVT.

The gene calls are TRBV6-1 and TRBJ2-1; D is possibly TRBD2 (6 bases). Trimming removed 1 base from V and 9 bases from J, with 7 bases in between. Germline loops: CDR1 MNHNS, CDR2 SASEGT. The CDR3 sequence is 12 residues long. The CDR3 protein is CASSEVSGEQFF. The CDR3 nucleotides are TGTGCCAGCAGTGAAGTTAGCGGTGAGCAGTTCTTC.

V usage is TRBV2 and J usage is TRBJ2-5, with 11 bases identical to TRBD1. The J segment lost 4 bases and the V segment lost 2 bases, leaving 9 bases of the junction unmatched. The CDR3 consists of 17 residues. The germline V gene has CDR1 SNHLY and CDR2 FYNNEI. The CDR3 DNA reads as TGTGCCAGCAGTGAAAGTCGGACAGGGGGCTTTCGAGAGACCCAGTACTTC. Protein product: CASSESRTGGFRETQYF.

This clone was seen more than once but under ten times. The chain carries TRBV6-1 and TRBJ1-6, with 10 bases aligning to TRBD1. The CDR3 sequence is 15 residues long. Germline-derived CDR1 and CDR2 are MNHNS and SASEGT. Trimming cost V 3 bases and J 6 bases; bases outside gene matches: 2. CDR3 in DNA: TGTGCCAGCAGTGACCGGGACAGGGGTAATTCACCCCTCCACTTT. Translation: CASSDRDRGNSPLHF.

V gene TRBV27 combines with J gene TRBJ2-7; 7 bases are shared with TRBD2. Per germline, CDR1 MNHEY and CDR2 SMNVEV (reference sequence). CDR3 length equals 13 residues. Trimming cost V 2 bases and J 5 bases; bases outside gene matches: 3. DNA of the CDR3: TGTGCCAGCAGTTTACGCCGGGGGGACGAGCAGTACTTC. It translates to CASSLRRGDEQYF.

The V gene is TRBV6-5, the J gene TRBJ2-5; 8 nucleotides align to TRBD1. The length of the CDR3 is 15 residues. V lost 1 base and J lost 4; bases outside the gene matches: 5. Germline CDR1 and CDR2: MNHEY and SVGAGI. The CDR3: CASSYFPTGVETQYF. The DNA for the CDR3 is TGTGCCAGCAGTTACTTCCCGACAGGGGTAGAGACCCAGTACTTC.

The chain recombines TRBV27 with TRBJ1-2; 8 positions match TRBD1. V was pared by 8 bases and J by 2 bases, with 19 bases of the junction left unmatched. Per the germline V gene, CDR1 is MNHEY and CDR2 is SMNVEV (reference sequence). This CDR3 comprises 18 residues. DNA of the CDR3: TGTGCCAGCCGTCCCGACCGGGGGACAGGTCCTAACAACTATGGCTACACCTTC. Encoded protein: CASRPDRGTGPNNYGYTF.

This rearrangement joins TRBV6-5 to TRBJ2-7, with TRBD1 matching over 9 bases. This CDR3 is 12 amino acids long. Germline CDR1 MNHEY, CDR2 SVGAGI. V shed 6 bases, J shed 9 bases, and the junction held 6 bases outside the gene matches. In DNA, the CDR3 is TGTGCCAGCAGACAACACAGGGGGCGGCAGTACTTC. Residues: CASRQHRGRQYF.